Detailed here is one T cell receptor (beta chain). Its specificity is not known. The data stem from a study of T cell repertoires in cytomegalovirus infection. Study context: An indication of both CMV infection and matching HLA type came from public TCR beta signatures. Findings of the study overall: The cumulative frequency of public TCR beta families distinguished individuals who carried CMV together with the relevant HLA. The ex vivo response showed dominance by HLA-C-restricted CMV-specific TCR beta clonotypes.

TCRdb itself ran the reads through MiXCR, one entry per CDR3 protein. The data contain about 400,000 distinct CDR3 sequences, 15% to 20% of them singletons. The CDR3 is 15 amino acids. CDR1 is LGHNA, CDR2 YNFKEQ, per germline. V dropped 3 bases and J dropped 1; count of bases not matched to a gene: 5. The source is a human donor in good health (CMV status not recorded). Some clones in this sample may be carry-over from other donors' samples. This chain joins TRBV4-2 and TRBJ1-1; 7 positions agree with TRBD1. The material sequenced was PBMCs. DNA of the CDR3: TGTGCCAGCAGCCACCCCGCAGGGGGGAACACTGAAGCTTTCTTT. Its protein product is CASSHPAGGNTEAFF.